Below, 14 T cell receptor beta chains from the same sample are listed, as sequenced in a study of Graves' ophthalmopathy and Graves' hyperthyroidism (dated by TCRdb to between 2018 and 2020). The sequencing machine was an Illumina HiSeq 2000. For repertoire sequencing, TCR beta CDR3 regions were amplified from RNA transcripts. A first-round RT-PCR used HTBI primers with the Qiagen OneStep RT-PCR kit, followed by a second-round multiplex PCR, size selection and purification. TCRdb itself trimmed the public reads at Q25 with fastp, ran MiXCR and retained productive beta chains. CDR3 protein sequences are deduplicated, and each keeps its most common genes and DNA. A total of roughly 480,000 distinct CDR3 sequences appear in this sample, 13% to 15% of them only once. Clones ranked in the top ten supply approximately 9.8% of the sample. The specimen was blood. The receptors stem from a woman in her twenties or thirties with Graves' ophthalmopathy. Donor details come from another sample of the same person, matched by shared clones.

The V gene is TRBV6-1, the J gene TRBJ2-2, with D maybe TRBD1 (6 bases). Trimming cost V 2 bases and J 7 bases, with 17 bases left between them. This CDR3 is built from 16 residues. Looked up from germline, CDR1 is MNHNS and CDR2 is SASEGT. CDR3 sequence: CASSERGLGGVGELFF. Here the CDR3 DNA reads TGTGCCAGCAGTGAAAGAGGTCTAGGGGGTGTCGGGGAGCTGTTTTTT.

The J gene is TRBJ2-5, the V gene TRBV20-1; the match to TRBD2 covers 10 bases. The J segment lost 4 bases and the V segment lost 4 bases, leaving 9 bases of the junction unmatched. The CDR3 extends over 15 amino acids. Germline V lookup: CDR1 DFQATT, CDR2 SNEGSKA (reference sequence). The CDR3 coding sequence is TGCAGTGCTACTGGAGCGGGAGGGCCCGGAGAGACCCAGTACTTC. Translating gives CSATGAGGPGETQYF.

This clonotype was detected many times. V usage is TRBV12-3 or TRBV12-4 and J usage is TRBJ2-7; 8 positions match TRBD1. V trimming: 7 bases; J trimming: 0 bases; junction bases outside the gene matches: 5. The CDR3 has 14 residues. The CDR3 loop reads CASNRDRFSYEQYF. CDR3 nucleotides: TGTGCCAGCAACCGGGACAGGTTCTCCTACGAGCAGTACTTC.

This clonotype was picked up many times. CDR3 loop: CASSLGSWDEQYF. CDR3 nucleotides: TGTGCCAGCAGCTTAGGGTCTTGGGACGAGCAGTACTTC. The chain combines TRBV7-9 with TRBJ2-7; the D is unclear. Germline V gene lookup returns CDR1 SEHNR and CDR2 FQNEAQ (reference sequence). This CDR3 is 13 amino acids long. Trimming pared 1 base from V and 5 bases from J, leaving 9 bases between.

This clonotype was picked up many times. The gene calls are TRBV20-1 and TRBJ1-1; 8 bases map to TRBD1. Germline assignment: CDR1 DFQATT and CDR2 SNEGSKA (reference sequence). The CDR3 totals 12 residues. CDR3 amino acids: CRADRENTEAFF. Written as DNA, the CDR3 is TGCAGGGCGGACAGGGAGAACACTGAAGCTTTCTTT.

This clonotype was picked up a small number of times. The rearrangement links TRBV18 to TRBJ1-6; D possibly corresponds to TRBD1 (6 bases). CDR1 is KGHSH, CDR2 LQKENI, per germline. The V gene lost 3 bases and the J gene lost 7 bases, with 13 bases spanning the gap. CDR3 length: 15 amino acids. Here the CDR3 DNA reads TGTGCCAGCTCACCTGGACAGCGCGGAAATTCACCCCTCCACTTT. Amino acids: CASSPGQRGNSPLHF.

This clonotype was seen repeatedly, ten times or more. The V and J genes are TRBV7-2 and TRBJ2-7, with a tentative D call TRBD1 (5 bases). Germline CDR1 and CDR2: SGHTA and FQGNSA. Trimming shortened V by 1 base and J by 2 bases, and 15 bases separated the two germline ends. CDR3 length equals 16 residues. CDR3 region: CASSLGPAVGAYEQYF. For the CDR3, the DNA is TGTGCCAGCAGCTTAGGGCCGGCGGTAGGGGCCTACGAGCAGTACTTC.

The J gene is TRBJ1-2, the V gene TRBV6-1, with a possible D match to TRBD1 (5 bases). V gave up 3 bases and J gave up 5 bases, with 10 bases separating them. Per germline, CDR1 MNHNS and CDR2 SASEGT. This CDR3 is 13 amino acids long. The CDR3 spells CASSEGGVYGYTF. In nucleotides, the CDR3 is TGTGCCAGCAGTGAGGGGGGAGTATATGGCTACACCTTC.

The chain has TRBV7-2 and TRBJ1-2; 9 nucleotides line up with TRBD1. This CDR3 spans 16 amino acids. Germline V lookup: CDR1 SGHTA, CDR2 FQGNSA. After removal of 0 bases from V and 5 bases from J, the junction contained 7 bases not matched to a gene. The CDR3 DNA follows: TGTGCCAGCAGCTTAGCCCCGGGACAGGGATTATATGGCTACACCTTC. This gives the protein CASSLAPGQGLYGYTF.

This clonotype was seen ten or more times. In nucleotides, the CDR3 is TGTGCCACCAGCAGAGATGAGTCACAGGGGATCGCATACGAGCAGTACTTC. Protein: CATSRDESQGIAYEQYF. This sequence joins TRBV15 and TRBJ2-7; 7 nucleotides line up with TRBD1. The CDR3 is made up of 17 amino acids. Germline trimming cut 0 bases from V and 4 bases from J; bases unmatched to any gene: 12. CDR1 and CDR2 (germline): LNHNV, YYDKDF (reference sequence).

This clonotype was picked up a small number of times. This chain uses TRBV7-8 with TRBJ1-2; maybe TRBD1 (6 bases). The CDR3 has 13 amino acids. Germline V gene lookup returns CDR1 SGHVS and CDR2 FQNEAQ. Trimming pared 7 bases from V and 4 bases from J, leaving 13 bases between. CDR3 region: CASTHREGYGYTF. In DNA form, the CDR3 reads TGTGCCAGCACCCACAGGGAGGGCTATGGCTACACCTTC.

This clonotype was recorded at least ten times. This chain uses TRBV9 with TRBJ2-2, with 13 bases identical to TRBD2. Germline CDR1 SGDLS, CDR2 YYNGEE. CDR3 size: 17 residues. With 3 bases clipped from V and 5 bases from J, the junction kept 7 bases outside the gene matches. CDR3 protein: CASSGSQLAGGTGELFF. In DNA form, the CDR3 reads TGTGCCAGCAGCGGATCCCAACTAGCGGGGGGGACCGGGGAGCTGTTTTTT.

There are many counts of this clonotype. The gene calls are TRBV6-1 and TRBJ1-5, with 10 bases identical to TRBD1. J was trimmed by 7 bases and V by 0 bases; bases with no gene match: 6. In germline, CDR1 is MNHNS, CDR2 SASEGT. This CDR3 has 16 residues. DNA for the CDR3: TGTGCCAGCAGTGAAGCGGGGACAGGGGTTCGGCAGCCCCAGCATTTT. This sequence encodes CASSEAGTGVRQPQHF.

This clonotype was detected a few times. One junction end disagrees with the germline gene, perhaps due to a read error. This sequence joins TRBV6-2 or TRBV6-3 and TRBJ2-5; perhaps TRBD2 as D (6 bases). Germline V lookup: CDR1 MNHEY, CDR2 SVGEGT. The CDR3 has 15 amino acids. CDR3 DNA sequence: TGTGCCAGCAGACCCAGTGCGGGGTTGTGGGAGACCAAGTACTTC. As protein: CASRPSAGLWETKYF.